This TCR beta chain was identified in a study of blood T cell repertoires in COVID-19. The data were produced by immunoSEQ multiplex PCR, yet TCRdb's version contains in-frame clones alone and is incomplete. Among about 280,000 clones listed, more than 75% were seen once. Germline V gene lookup returns CDR1 MNHEY and CDR2 SMNVEV (reference sequence). J lost 3 bases, V lost 6 bases, and 8 bases had no gene match. The CDR3 length is 15 residues. This clonotype was sampled from a woman aged 25 to 45 who had recovered from COVID-19. This chain links TRBV27 with TRBJ1-5; 7 bases align to TRBD1. Specimen: peripheral blood. The CDR3 region is CASRTRQGYNQPQHF. CDR3 nucleotide sequence: TGTGCCAGCAGAACTAGACAGGGCTACAATCAGCCCCAGCATTTT.